These T cell receptor beta chains were read from a single sample in a study of blood T cell repertoires in COVID-19. The method was immunoSEQ multiplex PCR; TCRdb's version includes in-frame clones alone and lacks a portion of them. The data hold approximately 100,000 clones, with roughly 83% observed a single time. Material: peripheral blood. The origin of the receptors is a human donor in a cohort sampled during active COVID-19. Both conserved end residues are part of each CDR3. The order of the fields is V gene, J gene, clone size, D gene, CDR3 DNA, CDR3 protein. A D gene is named only where the DNA matches it firmly. For some rows the clone size is stated as once, few or many, or as a class when expanded; others skip it.

>TRBV27|TRBJ1-2|.|.
TGTGCCAGCAGTTTAGGGCCCGATTATGGCTACACCTTC
CASSLGPDYGYTF
>TRBV5-6|TRBJ2-7|.|.
TGTGCCAGCAGCAGAGACAGATCCTACGAGCAGTACTTC
CASSRDRSYEQYF
>TRBV28|TRBJ1-1|.|.
TGTGCCAGCAGTTCGCCCGGACAGATGAACACTGAAGCTTTCTTT
CASSSPGQMNTEAFF
>TRBV7-6|TRBJ2-7|.|.
TGTGCCAGCAGCGACGCCGGGACATGGGACGAGCAGTACTTC
CASSDAGTWDEQYF
>TRBV6-4|TRBJ2-3|.|TRBD2
TGTGCCAGCAGTGACCGGGCGGGGGGTCCCGATACGCAGTATTTT
CASSDRAGGPDTQYF
>TRBV10-3|TRBJ1-2|.|.
TGTGCCATCAGTGAGTCGGGGGGGGGCTATGGCTACACCTTC
CAISESGGGYGYTF
>TRBV6-5|TRBJ1-4|.|.
TGTGCCAGCAGAGACACCGCAACTAATGAAAAACTGTTTTTT
CASRDTATNEKLFF
>TRBV23-1|TRBJ1-5|.|TRBD1
TGCGCCAGCAGTCAATGGGGACAGGGAACCGATCAGCCCCAGCATTTT
CASSQWGQGTDQPQHF
>TRBV6-4|TRBJ2-3|.|TRBD1
TGTGCCAGCAGTGACTCTGCGGTAGGGGGCGCGAATACGCAGTATTTT
CASSDSAVGGANTQYF
>TRBV19|TRBJ2-7|.|.
TGTGCCAGTAGTATTTCCCAGGGGACAGCGGGCGAGCAGTACTTC
CASSISQGTAGEQYF
>TRBV15|TRBJ1-5|.|.
TGTGCCACCAGCAGAGACAGGGGTAGCAATCAGCCCCAGCATTTT
CATSRDRGSNQPQHF
>TRBV5-1|TRBJ2-7|.|.
TGCGCCAGCAGCGGCGACAGCTACGAGCAGTACTTC
CASSGDSYEQYF
>TRBV30|TRBJ1-5|.|.
TGTGCCTGGAGTGTCGGGAATCAGCCCCAGCATTTT
CAWSVGNQPQHF
>TRBV2|TRBJ1-5|.|.
TGTGCCAGTGGCCCAGGCAGTATAGGGGCACAGCCCCAGCATTTT
CASGPGSIGAQPQHF
>TRBV4-3|TRBJ2-7|.|.
TGCGCCAGCAGCCAAGATTTCTCTAAACTCGGGCAGTACTTC
CASSQDFSKLGQYF
>TRBV2|TRBJ1-2|.|.
TGTGCCAGCAGTGACGAGGCTGGCTACACCTTC
CASSDEAGYTF
>TRBV6-5|TRBJ1-2|.|TRBD1
TGTGCCAGTTGGACAGGGAGGCCTAACTATGGCTACACCTTC
CASWTGRPNYGYTF
>TRBV28|TRBJ2-1|.|.
TGTGCCAGCAGTTCTTCAGGGGCCCATGAGCAGTTCTTC
CASSSSGAHEQFF
>TRBV6-2/TRBV6-3|TRBJ2-7|.|TRBD2
TGTGCCAGCAGTTTTAGCGGGAAAGACGAGCAGTACTTC
CASSFSGKDEQYF
>TRBV12-3/TRBV12-4|TRBJ2-5|.|TRBD1
TGTGCCAGCAGTGACAGGGAAGAGACCCAGTACTTC
CASSDREETQYF
>TRBV28|TRBJ2-1|.|.
TGTGCCAGCAGCAGGGGTCCGATAAGCTACAATGAGCAGTTCTTC
CASSRGPISYNEQFF
>TRBV3-1/TRBV3-2|TRBJ1-5|.|.
TGTGCCAGCAGCCAAGTAACAGGTTCTTCCAATCAGCCCCAGCATTTT
CASSQVTGSSNQPQHF
>TRBV7-2|TRBJ2-4|once|.
TGTGCCAGCAGCTTAGACCTAGGGGCCCTAGCCAAAAACATTCAGTACTTC
CASSLDLGALAKNIQYF
>TRBV5-1|TRBJ2-3|.|TRBD2
TGCGCCAGCAGCCCGGGAGGACGGAAAGGAGATACGCAGTATTTT
CASSPGGRKGDTQYF
>TRBV6-5|TRBJ2-5|.|.
TGTGCCAGCAGAGCAGGGCGCCGAGAGACCCAGTACTTC
CASRAGRRETQYF
>TRBV10-3|TRBJ1-1|.|TRBD1
TGTGCCATCAGTGAGTCGGGGGACAGGGCAAACACTGAAGCTTTCTTT
CAISESGDRANTEAFF
>TRBV6-5|TRBJ2-7|.|.
TGTGCCAGCAGGGTAAGCCGGGACACCTACGAGCAGTACTTC
CASRVSRDTYEQYF
>TRBV5-1|TRBJ2-3|.|TRBD2
TGCGCCAGCAGCATGCTAGCGGGCGGAGTAAGTCCTAGCACAGATACGCAGTATTTT
CASSMLAGGVSPSTDTQYF
>TRBV15|TRBJ2-7|.|.
TGTGCCACCAGCAGAGGGGAGGCGGGGAATTACGAGCAGTACTTC
CATSRGEAGNYEQYF
>TRBV6-1|TRBJ2-5|.|TRBD2
TGTGCCAGCAGTGAAGTTGGGACTAGCGGGAGAGAGACCCAGTACTTC
CASSEVGTSGRETQYF
>TRBV15|TRBJ2-3|once|.
TGTGCCACCAGCAGAGATTCGCGGGCCACAGATACGCAGTATTTT
CATSRDSRATDTQYF
>TRBV10-3|TRBJ2-7|.|.
TGTGCCATCAGTGGAGACAGGGAGCAGTACTTC
CAISGDREQYF
>TRBV29-1|TRBJ2-5|.|.
TGCAGCGTTGGTCAGGACACCCAAGGGCCCCAGTACTTC
CSVGQDTQGPQYF
>TRBV6-5|TRBJ2-7|.|TRBD1
TGTGCCAGCAGTTATCTGACAGGGTACGAGCAGTACTTC
CASSYLTGYEQYF
>TRBV7-9|TRBJ1-3|once|TRBD1
TGTGCCAGCAGCTTAGCCCGGACAGGCTCTGGAAACACCATATATTTT
CASSLARTGSGNTIYF
>TRBV3-1/TRBV3-2|TRBJ1-2|.|.
TGTGCCAGCAGCCAAGGGCTAGGGGATGGCTACACCTTC
CASSQGLGDGYTF
>TRBV5-1|TRBJ2-7|few|.
TGCGCCAGCAGCTTTACGGGAGTCTTTTACGAGCAGTACTTC
CASSFTGVFYEQYF
>TRBV18|TRBJ2-1|.|TRBD2
TGTGCCAGCTCACCGAAAAGGACTAGCGGGGGGACGGGAGTCTACAATGAGCAGTTCTTC
CASSPKRTSGGTGVYNEQFF
>TRBV9|TRBJ2-7|once|TRBD1
TGTGCCAGCAGCTTGGGACAGGGGACATACGAGCAGTACTTC
CASSLGQGTYEQYF
>TRBV19|TRBJ1-2|.|TRBD1
TGTGCCAGTAGTGACCCCGGGACAGGGTATGGCTACACCTTC
CASSDPGTGYGYTF
>TRBV5-1|TRBJ2-7|many|.
TGCGCCAGCAGCTCCACCGGGACACAGGAGCAGTACTTC
CASSSTGTQEQYF
>TRBV5-4|TRBJ2-5|.|TRBD1
TGTGCCAGCAGCCCACAGGGGGCGCGGAGTCAAGAGACCCAGTACTTC
CASSPQGARSQETQYF
>TRBV4-1|TRBJ1-5|.|.
TGCGCCAGCAGCCAAGAGAAGGCTAGGCAGCCCCAGCATTTT
CASSQEKARQPQHF
>TRBV5-6|TRBJ2-1|.|TRBD1
TGTGCCAGCAGCTTGTTGGGGACAGGGGGGAATGAGCAGTTCTTC
CASSLLGTGGNEQFF
>TRBV27|TRBJ2-2|.|TRBD2
TGTGCCAGCAGTTTAGCGGGAGCCGGCGGGGAGCTGTTTTTT
CASSLAGAGGELFF
>TRBV19|TRBJ2-7|.|.
TGTGCCAGTAGTACCCAGGGATACGAGCAGTACTTC
CASSTQGYEQYF
>TRBV28|TRBJ2-1|.|TRBD2
TGTGCCAGCAGAGTAGCGGGAGCAGCTTCCCACGTCAATGAGCAGTTCTTC
CASRVAGAASHVNEQFF
>TRBV28|TRBJ2-5|.|TRBD1
TGTGCCAGCAGTTTCTCAGGGGGTCTCCGTGAGACCCAGTACTTC
CASSFSGGLRETQYF
>TRBV18|TRBJ2-1|few|TRBD1
TGTGCCAGCGCCGGGACAGGGGGTTTCCATGAGCAGTTCTTC
CASAGTGGFHEQFF
>TRBV28|TRBJ1-2|.|TRBD1
TGTGCCAGCAGTTCCCCCGGACAGGGGAATGGCTACACCTTC
CASSSPGQGNGYTF
>TRBV10-3|TRBJ2-3|.|TRBD2
TGTGCCATCAGTGACTTGACTAGCGGGACTAGCACAGATACGCAGTATTTT
CAISDLTSGTSTDTQYF
>TRBV5-6|TRBJ1-1|.|.
TGTGCCAGCAGCTCTTGGGGGCTTGAAGCTTTCTTT
CASSSWGLEAFF
>TRBV12-5|TRBJ1-2|.|.
TGTGCTAGTGGCCCCACACCACGGGATGGCTACACCTTC
CASGPTPRDGYTF
>TRBV14|TRBJ2-3|.|.
TGTGCCAGCAGCCTAGTAACGGGTGCGGGGACAGATACGCAGTATTTT
CASSLVTGAGTDTQYF
>TRBV28|TRBJ1-5|.|TRBD1
TGTGCCAGCAGAGATACAGGGGAGAGTCAGCCCCAGCATTTT
CASRDTGESQPQHF